This record concerns one T cell receptor (beta chain) sequence. Its recognized antigen is unknown. No base qualities exist here, and no much larger clone lies one base off it. The data stem from a study of CD8 T cells in Susac syndrome (dated 2019 in TCRdb). General notes on the study: Whether CD8+ T cell activation and differentiation in Susac syndrome was antigen driven was tested using repertoire sequencing. The study compared CD8+ T cell repertoire clonality among about a dozen healthy donors, around 14 Susac syndrome patients and roughly 15 multiple sclerosis patients.

RNA was extracted using the RNeasy kit, and about 0.5 to 1 microgram was reverse transcribed with random hexamers. The immunoSEQ multiplex PCR assay, covering 54 Vbeta and 13 Jbeta segments, was used to amplify TCR beta CDR3 regions. PCR amplification bias was corrected by using a synthetic template baseline for primer optimization and computational correction. Turning to the authors' computational methods: Reads were annotated to V, D and J genes per IMGT and analyzed with immunoSEQ Analyzer, keeping only productive sequences. To calculate clonality, Shannon entropy was normalized by log2 of the number of productive unique sequences and then subtracted from one. For each patient and control, public and private clones were evaluated among the 100 most prevalent clones. Clones were defined as Susac-specific when absent from the healthy and MS cohorts, from about 1,100 published viral clones and from other ImmuneACCESS disease sequences. The public reads were quality trimmed at Q25 with fastp and then assembled into clones with MiXCR by TCRdb, keeping productive beta chains. Records with the same CDR3 protein are collapsed into one entry carrying the most frequent genes and DNA. TCRdb, rather than the study authors, made the V and J calls. Across this sample there are approximately 300,000 distinct CDR3 sequences, with about 82% seen only once. The top ten clones comprise roughly 0.21% of the sample.

Results the study describes overall, beyond this receptor: The study acknowledged that relatively few individuals were included in the TCR sequencing and HLA analysis.

After removal of 6 bases from V and 5 bases from J, the junction retains 12 bases not matched to a gene. Counted from cysteine to phenylalanine, this CDR3 has 15 amino acids. Kept here is only the CDR3 DNA, which spans 45 bases and is read in frame from base 1. The germline V gene supplies CDR1 ENHRY and CDR2 SYGVKD. Peripheral blood CD8+ and CD4+ T cells from healthy donors, Susac syndrome patients and multiple sclerosis patients were profiled by high-throughput TCR beta sequencing. Treatment-naive patients with stable or active relapsing-remitting disease fulfilling revised McDonald criteria were used as multiple sclerosis controls. CD8+ TEMRA cells were enriched by FACS, while bulk CD8+ and CD4+ T cells were purified by magnetic negative isolation. Blood was drawn into EDTA tubes, processed within 24 hours, and PBMCs were isolated by density gradient centrifugation. PBMCs intended for TCR sequencing were cryopreserved in liquid nitrogen and thawed later in a water bath at 37 degrees C. The sorted or isolated CD4+, CD8+ and CD8+ TEMRA cells had a purity of 90% or higher.

The receptor chain draws on TRBV10-3 and TRBJ2-5; TRBD2 agrees with 7 junctional bases. The TCR sequence derives from a human donor with multiple sclerosis. Sequencing used CD8+ T cells from PBMCs. The CDR3: CAIRDSILGGETQYF. In nucleotides, the sequence is TGTGCCATCAGAGATTCCATTTTGGGAGGGGAGACCCAGTACTTC.